Following are 23 T cell receptor beta chains from one sample sequenced in a study of tumor-infiltrating lymphocytes in primary liver carcinoma. Total RNA (around 500 ng) served as template for TCR beta cDNA synthesis primed by a constant-region primer. What produced the TCR beta libraries was three nested multiplex PCR rounds using slightly modified ARM-PCR. Amplification in the first two PCR rounds was performed using TRBV1-TRBV30 forward primers and a C-beta reverse primer for approximately 10 cycles each. TCRdb recomputed calls from the multiplex PCR reads with MiXCR, one row per CDR3 protein. The sample consists of 95,000 to 100,000 distinct CDR3 sequences, about 67% of them appearing once. Each 20-30 mg portion of unsorted bulk tissue served as the source for co-extraction of RNA and DNA. Sequencing was done on a sample of liver tumor tissue from sampling region 2. As for subset: tumor region T2, inferior pole. Source of these receptors: a woman aged 55 to 70 with primary liver carcinoma and hepatitis B virus infection.

Only a few counts were recorded for this clonotype. Given a much more abundant clone one base away, this may be a read error. The rearrangement joins TRBV6-1 to TRBJ2-5, with TRBD2 matching 8 bases. The CDR3 runs to 16 residues. Germline V gene sequence: CDR1 MNHNS, CDR2 SASEGT. With 1 base clipped from V and 4 bases from J, the junction kept 8 bases outside the gene matches. DNA for the CDR3: TGTGCCAGCAGTGAAGGGTGGGGCGGGGGGCGAGAGACCCAGTACTTC. It codes for CASSEGWGGGRETQYF.

This clonotype was seen just once. The junction departs from the called germline gene at one end, perhaps through a read error. The J gene is TRBJ2-2, the V gene TRBV5-1; weak D call: TRBD2 (5 bases). This CDR3 has 18 residues. CDR1 SGHRS and CDR2 YFSETQ come from the germline V gene. In DNA form, the CDR3 reads TGCGCCAGCAGCTCTTTGCCCCGGATGGGAACGAACACCGGGAAGCTGTTTTTT. This translates into CASSSLPRMGTNTGKLFF.

In this sample, this clonotype turned up many times. This chain uses TRBV6-2 or TRBV6-3 with TRBJ1-1, with 7 bases lining up with TRBD1. Germline V gives CDR1 MNHEY, CDR2 SVGEGT. V was pared by 2 bases and J by 1 base, with 4 bases of the junction left unmatched. CDR3 length: 15 residues. CDR3 nucleotides: TGTGCCAGCAGTTACGAGACAGGGCGGAACACTGAAGCTTTCTTT. Translated: CASSYETGRNTEAFF.

As concerns this clonotype: The germline gene is not matched at one end of the junction; a read error may be the cause. The chain uses TRBV4-1 and TRBJ2-2, with D perhaps matching TRBD2 (6 bases). There are 15 residues in the CDR3. CDR1 is MGHRA, CDR2 YSYEKL, per germline. This CDR3 is CASSQVGGSGGELLF. The CDR3 DNA is TGCGCTAGCAGCCAAGTGGGGGGATCGGGCGGGGAGCTGCTTTTT.

Worth noting for this clonotype: The conserved phenylalanine or tryptophan normally closing the CDR3 is absent here, so this likely arose from a read error. The J gene is TRBJ2-7, the V gene TRBV6-1, with D unresolved. Germline assignment: CDR1 MNHNS and CDR2 SASEGT. The length of the CDR3 is 13 residues. V was clipped by 9 bases and J by 0 bases, with 12 bases between them. The CDR3 DNA is TGTGCCAGTTGTATCAGAGGCTCCTACGAGCAGTACATC. This codes for CASCIRGSYEQYI.

V gene TRBV11-2 combines with J gene TRBJ2-1; TRBD2 agrees at 11 bases. This CDR3 spans 16 amino acids. Germline assignment: CDR1 SGHAT and CDR2 FQNNGV. V trimming: 7 bases; J trimming: 3 bases; junction bases outside the gene matches: 8. CDR3 in amino acids: CASNARLAGIYNEQFF. The CDR3 region has the DNA TGTGCCAGCAACGCCCGACTAGCGGGAATCTACAATGAGCAGTTCTTC. Together with reference TRBV11-2 and TRBJ2-1, the CDR3 gives the full variable domain: EAGVAQSPRYKIIEKRQSVAFWCNPISGHATLYWYQQILGQGPKLLIQFQNNGVVDDSQLPKDRFSAERLKGVDSTLKIQPAKLEDSAVYLCASNARLAGIYNEQFFGPGTRLTVL.

A remark on this clonotype: A much larger clone sits a single nucleotide away, making a read error possible. The chain links TRBV5-1 to TRBJ2-2; D tentatively reads TRBD1 or TRBD2 (5 bases each). CDR1 and CDR2 from the germline V gene are SGHRS and YFSETQ. The CDR3 has 16 amino acids. The CDR3 nucleotides read TGCGTCAGCAGCTGGTGGGACCGTGCGAACACCGGGGAGCTGTTTTTT. It encodes CVSSWWDRANTGELFF. Looking up the rest from reference TRBV5-1 and TRBJ2-2 gives the full variable domain: KAGVTQTPRYLIKTRGQQVTLSCSPISGHRSVSWYQQTPGQGLQFLFEYFSETQRNKGNFPGRFSGRQFSNSRSEMNVSTLELGDSALYLCVSSWWDRANTGELFFGEGSRLTVL.

The V gene is TRBV5-6, the J gene TRBJ2-3; either TRBD1 or TRBD2 may fit D (6 bases each). The germline V gene encodes CDR1 SGHDT and CDR2 YYEEEE. Trimming took 3 bases from V and 6 from J, leaving 14 bases between them. This CDR3 comprises 14 residues. The CDR3 nucleotides are TGTGCCAGCAGCTCGTGGGGGGCCACGGATACGCAGTATTTT. Its translation is CASSSWGATDTQYF.

This clonotype was observed many times. The genes are TRBV6-1 and TRBJ1-5, with 7 bases identical to TRBD1. The CDR3 has 14 amino acids. The junction had 6 bases not matched to a gene; V was cut back by 8 bases and J by 2 bases. Germline V gene lookup returns CDR1 MNHNS and CDR2 SASEGT. The CDR3 is CASFEGAGNQPQHF. The CDR3 DNA reads TGTGCCAGCTTCGAGGGGGCTGGCAATCAGCCCCAGCATTTT.

The chain carries TRBV29-1 and TRBJ2-7, with 10 bases fitting TRBD2. The CDR3 is made up of 13 amino acids. V lost 4 bases, J lost 9 bases, and 9 bases stayed unmatched. Per germline, CDR1 SQVTM and CDR2 ANQGSEA. CDR3 DNA sequence: TGCAGCGTTGGGACTAGCGGACCGCATGGGCAGTACTTC. Translation: CSVGTSGPHGQYF.

To note about this clonotype: A much larger clone differs by one base, so this may be a read error. The chain joins TRBV5-4 to TRBJ2-2; TRBD2 matches at 11 bases. The CDR3 is 15 amino acids. Per germline, CDR1 SGHNT and CDR2 YYREEE (reference sequence). DNA of the CDR3: TGTGCCAGCAGCCGACTAGCGGGGAACAGCGGGGAGCTGTTTTTT. Its protein is CASSRLAGNSGELFF.

The V call is TRBV19, the J call TRBJ2-2; D is unclear. V was pared by 2 bases and J by 7 bases, with 8 bases between. The length of the CDR3 is 13 residues. Germline CDR1 is LNHDA and CDR2 is SQIVND (reference sequence). CDR3 residues: CASSISGVGELFF. The CDR3 DNA reads as TGTGCCAGTAGTATAAGTGGGGTCGGGGAGCTGTTTTTT.

Comments on this clonotype: The conserved final phenylalanine or tryptophan is absent from the CDR3, which likely points to a read error. V and J are TRBV29-1 and TRBJ2-7, with a possible D match to TRBD2 (6 bases). This CDR3 is 14 amino acids long. Germline V lookup: CDR1 SQVTM, CDR2 ANQGSEA. The CDR3 region has the DNA TGCAGTGTTGGGAGCAGGGCGGGGTCCTACGACCAGTACTCC. Residues: CSVGSRAGSYDQYS.

About this clonotype: Relative to the germline gene, one junction end is altered; a read error may explain this. The rearrangement uses TRBV6-6 and TRBJ1-4; maybe TRBD1 (5 bases). The CDR3 is made up of 14 amino acids. Germline V gene data show CDR1 as MNHNY and CDR2 as SVGAGI (reference sequence). CDR3 DNA: TGTGCCAGCAGTTATGGGGCGTTGGGTGAAAAATTGTTTTTT. Translating gives CASSYGALGEKLFF.

Regarding this clonotype: At one end, the junction sequence differs from germline, possibly due to a read error. The rearrangement uses TRBV4-1 and TRBJ2-3; tentatively, D is TRBD1 or TRBD2 (6 bases each). Germline loops: CDR1 MGHRA, CDR2 YSYEKL. This CDR3 spans 16 amino acids. CDR3 sequence reads: CASSSQGLLRGDTQYF. CDR3 bases: TGCGCCAGCAGTTCACAGGGACTCTTAAGGGGAGATACCCAGTATTTT.

Points on this clonotype: Possible read error: a much larger clone is one base away. This chain joins TRBV12-5 and TRBJ2-1, with TRBD2 as a possible D gene (5 bases). The CDR3 has 12 residues. V lost 6 bases, J lost 11 bases, and 14 bases lay in between. The germline V gene has CDR1 LGHNT and CDR2 FRNRAP. CDR3 DNA: TGTGCTAGTGGCTCGGCCGGGAATAAGCAGTTCTTC. Translating it yields CASGSAGNKQFF.

Regarding this clonotype: Here the CDR3 omits its conserved ending phenylalanine or tryptophan, so a read error is the likely source. This chain connects TRBV28 to TRBJ1-5, with D maybe TRBD1 (5 bases). Germline V gene data show CDR1 as MDHEN and CDR2 as SYDVKM. V was cut by 6 bases and J by 3 bases, with 15 bases left in between. The CDR3 length is 15 residues. CDR3 in DNA: TGTGCCAGCAGCAGAACCAAGGGGTTCAATCAGCCCCAGCATTAT. It codes for CASSRTKGFNQPQHY.

This clonotype came up many times. V gene TRBV12-5 combines with J gene TRBJ2-7; 9 nucleotides line up with TRBD2. Germline trimming cut 1 base from V and 6 bases from J; bases unmatched to any gene: 13. Germline V lookup: CDR1 LGHNT, CDR2 FRNRAP. The CDR3 spans 17 residues. The CDR3 loop is CASGLATPGTSCSEQYF. The DNA for the CDR3 is TGTGCTAGTGGTTTGGCCACACCCGGGACTAGCTGTTCCGAGCAGTACTTC. The full variable domain, in which reference TRBV12-5 and TRBJ2-7 provide the parts outside the CDR3, is DARVTQTPRHKVTEMGQEVTMRCQPILGHNTVFWYRQTMMQGLELLAYFRNRAPLDDSGMPKDRFSAEMPDATLATLKIQPSEPRDSAVYFCASGLATPGTSCSEQYFGPGTRLTVT.

This chain uses TRBV6-5 with TRBJ1-5; D unresolved. CDR1 is MNHEY, CDR2 SVGAGI, per germline. Trimming pared 6 bases from V and 6 bases from J, leaving 12 bases between. CDR3 length equals 13 residues. The CDR3 loop is CASRTMECQPQHF. Written as DNA, the CDR3 is TGTGCCAGCAGGACGATGGAGTGTCAGCCCCAGCATTTT.

In this sample, this clonotype turned up many times. The chain uses TRBV6-1 and TRBJ2-5; 10 bases align to TRBD2. V was clipped by 6 bases and J by 5 bases; unmatched bases: 12. There are 16 residues in the CDR3. Looked up from germline, CDR1 is MNHNS and CDR2 is SASEGT. CDR3 region: CASSPKRLAGDETQYF. Written as DNA, the CDR3 is TGTGCCAGCAGCCCAAAACGGCTAGCGGGAGACGAGACCCAGTACTTC.

Comments on this clonotype: It may be a read error: a sequence one base away is much more abundant. This CDR3 fails to terminate in the conserved phenylalanine or tryptophan, so it likely reflects a read error. The CDR3 loop reads CSTAPHRQGNEQYL. CDR3 bases: TGCAGCACCGCGCCCCACAGACAGGGGAACGAGCAGTACCTC. The chain has TRBV29-1 and TRBJ2-7; 8 bases are a match to TRBD1. The CDR3 covers 14 residues. With V trimmed by 8 bases and J by 5 bases, 14 bases remained unmatched. From germline, CDR1 is SQVTM and CDR2 ANQGSEA.

In its sample, this clonotype was seen once. A read error may account for a junction end that differs from germline. The genes are TRBV11-2 and TRBJ2-1; D uncertain. The CDR3 extends over 16 amino acids. Germline CDR1 reads SGHAT; CDR2 reads FQNNGV. CDR3 residues: CASSLEKEMPYNEQFF. The CDR3 nucleotides are TGTGCTAGCAGCTTAGAAAAGGAAATGCCCTACAATGAGCAGTTCTTC.

By sample share, this clonotype is medium-sized. This sequence joins TRBV11-2 and TRBJ2-6; TRBD1 matches 9 bases. Trimming at V came to 1 base and at J to 2 bases, leaving 6 bases not matched to a gene. CDR1 and CDR2 (germline): SGHAT, FQNNGV. The CDR3 spans 18 residues. CDR3 loop: CASSLAPGQGPGANVLTF. DNA of the CDR3: TGTGCCAGCAGCTTAGCCCCGGGACAGGGCCCTGGGGCCAACGTCCTGACTTTC.